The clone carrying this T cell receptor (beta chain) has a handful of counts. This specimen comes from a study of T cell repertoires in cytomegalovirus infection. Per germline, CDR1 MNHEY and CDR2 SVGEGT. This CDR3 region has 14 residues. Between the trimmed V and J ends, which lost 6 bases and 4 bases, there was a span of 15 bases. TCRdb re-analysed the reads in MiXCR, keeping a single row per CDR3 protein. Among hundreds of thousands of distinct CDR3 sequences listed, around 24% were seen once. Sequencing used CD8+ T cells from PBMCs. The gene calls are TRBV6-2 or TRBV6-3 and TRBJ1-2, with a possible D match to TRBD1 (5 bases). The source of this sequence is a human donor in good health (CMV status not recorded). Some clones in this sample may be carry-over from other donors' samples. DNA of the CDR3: TGTGCCAGCAGAGACCTCGACAGTATCTATGGCTACACCTTC. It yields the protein CASRDLDSIYGYTF.